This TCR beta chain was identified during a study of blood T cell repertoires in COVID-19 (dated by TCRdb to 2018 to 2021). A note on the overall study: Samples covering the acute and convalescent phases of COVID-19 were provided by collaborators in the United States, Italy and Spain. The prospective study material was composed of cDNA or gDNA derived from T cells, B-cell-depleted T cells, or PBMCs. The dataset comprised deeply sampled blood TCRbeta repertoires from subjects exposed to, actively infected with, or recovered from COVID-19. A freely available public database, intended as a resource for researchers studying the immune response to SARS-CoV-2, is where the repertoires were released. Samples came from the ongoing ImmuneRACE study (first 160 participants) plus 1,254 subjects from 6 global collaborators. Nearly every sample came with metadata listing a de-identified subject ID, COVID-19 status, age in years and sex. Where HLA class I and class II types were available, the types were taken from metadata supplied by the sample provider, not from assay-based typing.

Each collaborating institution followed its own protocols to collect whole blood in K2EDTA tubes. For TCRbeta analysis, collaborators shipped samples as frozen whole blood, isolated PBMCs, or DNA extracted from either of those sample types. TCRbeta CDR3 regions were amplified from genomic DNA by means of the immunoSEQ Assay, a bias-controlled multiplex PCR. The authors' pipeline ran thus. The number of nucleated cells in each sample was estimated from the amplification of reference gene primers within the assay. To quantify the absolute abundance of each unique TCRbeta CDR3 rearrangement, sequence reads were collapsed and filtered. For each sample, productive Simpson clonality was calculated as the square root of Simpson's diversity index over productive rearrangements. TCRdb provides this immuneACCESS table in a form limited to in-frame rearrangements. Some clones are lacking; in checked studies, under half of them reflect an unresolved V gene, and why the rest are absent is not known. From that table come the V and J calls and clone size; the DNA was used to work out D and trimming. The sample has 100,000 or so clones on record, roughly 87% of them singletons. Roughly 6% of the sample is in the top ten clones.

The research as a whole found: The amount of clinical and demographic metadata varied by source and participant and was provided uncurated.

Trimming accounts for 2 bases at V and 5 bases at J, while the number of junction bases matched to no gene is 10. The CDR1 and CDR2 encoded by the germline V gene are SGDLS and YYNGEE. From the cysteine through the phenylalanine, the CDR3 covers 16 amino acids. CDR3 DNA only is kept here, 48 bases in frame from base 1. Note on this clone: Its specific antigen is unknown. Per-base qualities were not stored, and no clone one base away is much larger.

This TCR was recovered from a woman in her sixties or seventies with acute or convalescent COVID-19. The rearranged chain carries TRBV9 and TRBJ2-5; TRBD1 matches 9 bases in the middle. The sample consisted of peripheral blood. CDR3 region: CASSVTGQGLGETQYF. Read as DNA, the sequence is TGTGCCAGCAGCGTTACGGGACAGGGCTTGGGGGAGACCCAGTACTTC.